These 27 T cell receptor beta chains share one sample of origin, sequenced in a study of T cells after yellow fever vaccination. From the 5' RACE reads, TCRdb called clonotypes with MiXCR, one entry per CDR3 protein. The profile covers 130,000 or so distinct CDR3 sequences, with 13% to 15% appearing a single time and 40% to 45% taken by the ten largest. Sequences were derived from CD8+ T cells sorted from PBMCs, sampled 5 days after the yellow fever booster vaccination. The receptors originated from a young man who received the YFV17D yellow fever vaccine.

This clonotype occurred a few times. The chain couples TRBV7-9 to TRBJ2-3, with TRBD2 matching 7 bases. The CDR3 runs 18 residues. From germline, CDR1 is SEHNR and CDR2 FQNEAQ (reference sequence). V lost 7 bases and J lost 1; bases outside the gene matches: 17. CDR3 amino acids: CASTPFLGGGIGTDTQYF. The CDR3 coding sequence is TGTGCCAGCACCCCATTTTTGGGGGGGGGAATTGGCACAGATACGCAGTATTTT.

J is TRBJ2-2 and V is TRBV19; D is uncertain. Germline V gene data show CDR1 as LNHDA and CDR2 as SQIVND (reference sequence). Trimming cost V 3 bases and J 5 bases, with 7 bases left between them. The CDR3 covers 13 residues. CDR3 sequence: CASSILGTGELFF. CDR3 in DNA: TGTGCCAGTAGTATTTTGGGAACCGGGGAGCTGTTTTTT.

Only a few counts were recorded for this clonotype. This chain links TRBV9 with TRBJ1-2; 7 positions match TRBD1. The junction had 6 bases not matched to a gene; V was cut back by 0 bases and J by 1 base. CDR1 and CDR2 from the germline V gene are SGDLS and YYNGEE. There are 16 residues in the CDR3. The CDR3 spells CASSVATPGGNYGYTF. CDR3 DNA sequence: TGTGCCAGCAGCGTAGCTACGCCAGGGGGTAACTATGGCTACACCTTC. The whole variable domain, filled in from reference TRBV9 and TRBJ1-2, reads DSGVTQTPKHLITATGQRVTLRCSPRSGDLSVYWYQQSLDQGLQFLIQYYNGEERAKGNILERFSAQQFPDLHSELNLSSLELGDSALYFCASSVATPGGNYGYTFGSGTRLTVV.

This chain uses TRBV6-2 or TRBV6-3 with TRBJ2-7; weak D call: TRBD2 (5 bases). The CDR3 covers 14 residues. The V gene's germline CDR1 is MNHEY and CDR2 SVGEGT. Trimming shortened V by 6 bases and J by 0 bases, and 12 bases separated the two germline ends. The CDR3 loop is CASSQGLVSYEQYV. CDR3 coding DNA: TGTGCCAGCAGCCAAGGACTCGTCTCCTACGAGCAGTACGTC.

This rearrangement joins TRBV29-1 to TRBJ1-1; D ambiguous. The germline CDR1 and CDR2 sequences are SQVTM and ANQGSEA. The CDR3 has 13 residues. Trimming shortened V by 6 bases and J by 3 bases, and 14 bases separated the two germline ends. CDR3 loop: CSVEHGVHTEAFF. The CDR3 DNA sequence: TGCAGCGTAGAACATGGGGTCCACACTGAAGCTTTCTTT.

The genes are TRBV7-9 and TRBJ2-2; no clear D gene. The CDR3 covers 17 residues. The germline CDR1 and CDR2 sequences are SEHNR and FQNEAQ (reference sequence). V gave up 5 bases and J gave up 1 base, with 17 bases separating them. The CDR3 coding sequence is TGTGCCAGCAGCGCTCAGGAGCCCCTTTTGAACACCGGGGAGCTGTTTTTT. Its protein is CASSAQEPLLNTGELFF.

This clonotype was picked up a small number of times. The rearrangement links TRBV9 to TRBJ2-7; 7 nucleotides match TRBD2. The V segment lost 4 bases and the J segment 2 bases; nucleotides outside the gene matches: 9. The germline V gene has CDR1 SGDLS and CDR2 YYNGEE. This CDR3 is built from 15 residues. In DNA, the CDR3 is TGTGCCAGCAGCTTAGAGCGGGGAGCCACCTACGAGCAGTACTTC. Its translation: CASSLERGATYEQYF.

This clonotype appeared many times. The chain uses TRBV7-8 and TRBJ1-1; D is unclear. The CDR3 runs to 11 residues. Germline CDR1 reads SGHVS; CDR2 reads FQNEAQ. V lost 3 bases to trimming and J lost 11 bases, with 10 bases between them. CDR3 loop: CASSFGQRAFF. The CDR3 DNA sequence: TGTGCCAGCAGCTTCGGGCAGAGGGCTTTCTTT.

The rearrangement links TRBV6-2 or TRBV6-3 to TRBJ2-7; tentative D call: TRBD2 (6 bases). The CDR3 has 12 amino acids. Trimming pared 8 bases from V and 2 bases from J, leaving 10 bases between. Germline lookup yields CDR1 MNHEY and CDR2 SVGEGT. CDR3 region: CASAGGTYEQYF. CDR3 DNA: TGTGCCAGCGCTGGGGGGACCTACGAGCAGTACTTC.

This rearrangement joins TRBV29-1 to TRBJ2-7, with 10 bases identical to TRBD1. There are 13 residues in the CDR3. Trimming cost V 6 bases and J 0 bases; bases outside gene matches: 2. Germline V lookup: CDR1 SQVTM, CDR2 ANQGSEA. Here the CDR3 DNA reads TGCAGCGTGGGGACAGGGGACTCCTACGAGCAGTACTTC. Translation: CSVGTGDSYEQYF.

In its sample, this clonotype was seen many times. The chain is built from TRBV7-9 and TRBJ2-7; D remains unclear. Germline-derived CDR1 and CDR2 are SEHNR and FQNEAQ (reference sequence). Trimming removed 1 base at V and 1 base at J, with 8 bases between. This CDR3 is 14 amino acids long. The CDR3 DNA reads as TGTGCCAGCAGCTTAGACTCGGTTTCCTACGAGCAGTACTTC. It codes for CASSLDSVSYEQYF.

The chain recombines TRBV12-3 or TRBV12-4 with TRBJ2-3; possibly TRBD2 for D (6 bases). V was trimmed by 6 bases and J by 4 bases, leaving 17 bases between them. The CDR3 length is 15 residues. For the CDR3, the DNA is TGTGCCAGCAGCCGAGACGGGGGAGGATCAGATACGCAGTATTTT. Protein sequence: CASSRDGGGSDTQYF.

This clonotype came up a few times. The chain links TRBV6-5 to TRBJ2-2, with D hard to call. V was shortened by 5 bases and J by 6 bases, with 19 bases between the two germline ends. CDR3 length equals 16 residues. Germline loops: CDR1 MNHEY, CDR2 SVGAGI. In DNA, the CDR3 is TGTGCCAGCAGTAACGACCCGCCCGCTGGGGCCGGGGAGCTGTTTTTT. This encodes CASSNDPPAGAGELFF.

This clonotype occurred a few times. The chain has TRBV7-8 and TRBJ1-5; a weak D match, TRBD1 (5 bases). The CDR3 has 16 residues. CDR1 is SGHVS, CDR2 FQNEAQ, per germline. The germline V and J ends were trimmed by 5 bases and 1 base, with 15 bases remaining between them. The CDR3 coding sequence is TGTGCCAGCAGCCTTTCAGGGATAGGGAGCAATCAGCCCCAGCATTTT. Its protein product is CASSLSGIGSNQPQHF. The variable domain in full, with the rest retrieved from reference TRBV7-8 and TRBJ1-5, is GAGVSQSPRYKVAKRGQDVALRCDPISGHVSLFWYQQALGQGPEFLTYFQNEAQLDKSGLPSDRFFAERPEGSVSTLKIQRTQQEDSAVYLCASSLSGIGSNQPQHFGDGTRLSIL.

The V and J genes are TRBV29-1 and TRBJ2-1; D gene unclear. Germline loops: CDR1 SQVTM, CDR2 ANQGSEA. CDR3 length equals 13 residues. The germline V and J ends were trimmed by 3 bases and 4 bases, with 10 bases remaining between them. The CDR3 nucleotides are TGCAGCGTTGACTTCGGTGTTTACAATGAGCAGTTCTTC. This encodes CSVDFGVYNEQFF.

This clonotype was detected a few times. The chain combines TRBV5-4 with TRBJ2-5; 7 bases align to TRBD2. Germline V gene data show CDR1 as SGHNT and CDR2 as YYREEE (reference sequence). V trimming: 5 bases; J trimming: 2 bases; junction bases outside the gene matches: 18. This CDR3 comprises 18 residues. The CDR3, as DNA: TGTGCCAGCAGGCCTGGCCCGCGTGGTGCGGGGGAGCAAGAGACCCAGTACTTC. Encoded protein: CASRPGPRGAGEQETQYF.

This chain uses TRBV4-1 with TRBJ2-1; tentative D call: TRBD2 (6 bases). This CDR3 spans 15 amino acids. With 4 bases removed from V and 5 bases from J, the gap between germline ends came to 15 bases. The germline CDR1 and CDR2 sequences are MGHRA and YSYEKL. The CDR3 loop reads CASSPGEVYHNEQFF. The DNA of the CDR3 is TGCGCCAGCAGCCCCGGGGAGGTTTACCACAATGAGCAGTTCTTC.

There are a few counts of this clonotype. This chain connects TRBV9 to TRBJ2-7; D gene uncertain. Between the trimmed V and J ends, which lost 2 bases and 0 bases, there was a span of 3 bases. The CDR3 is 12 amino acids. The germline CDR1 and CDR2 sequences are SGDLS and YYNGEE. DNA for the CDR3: TGTGCCAGCAGCGTGGACTCCTACGAGCAGTACTTC. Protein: CASSVDSYEQYF.

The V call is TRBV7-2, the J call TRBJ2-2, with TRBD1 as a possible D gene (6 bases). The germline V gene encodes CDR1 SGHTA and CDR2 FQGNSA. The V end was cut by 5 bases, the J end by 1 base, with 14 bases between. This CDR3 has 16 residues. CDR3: CASSPPGGQNTGELFF. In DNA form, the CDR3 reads TGTGCCAGCAGCCCCCCTGGGGGACAGAACACCGGGGAGCTGTTTTTT.

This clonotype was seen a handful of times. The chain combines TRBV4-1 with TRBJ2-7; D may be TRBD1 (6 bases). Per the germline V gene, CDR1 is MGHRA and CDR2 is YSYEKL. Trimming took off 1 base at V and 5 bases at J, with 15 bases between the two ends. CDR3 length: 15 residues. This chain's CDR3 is CASSQVHRVTDEQYF. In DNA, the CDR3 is TGCGCCAGCAGCCAAGTCCACAGGGTGACGGACGAGCAGTACTTC.

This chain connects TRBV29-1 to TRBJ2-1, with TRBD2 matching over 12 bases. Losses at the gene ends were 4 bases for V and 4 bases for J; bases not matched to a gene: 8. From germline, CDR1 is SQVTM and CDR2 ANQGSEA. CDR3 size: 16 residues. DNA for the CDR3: TGCAGCGTTGTCCTAGCGGGGGGGTCTCAGTACAATGAGCAGTTCTTC. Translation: CSVVLAGGSQYNEQFF.

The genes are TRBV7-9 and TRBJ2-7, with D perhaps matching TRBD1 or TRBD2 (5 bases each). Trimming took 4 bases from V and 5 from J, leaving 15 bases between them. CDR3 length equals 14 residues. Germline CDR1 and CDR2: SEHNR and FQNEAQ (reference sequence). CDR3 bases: TGTGCCAGCAGCTCGAGGGCAGGGACCAACGAGCAGTACTTC. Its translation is CASSSRAGTNEQYF.

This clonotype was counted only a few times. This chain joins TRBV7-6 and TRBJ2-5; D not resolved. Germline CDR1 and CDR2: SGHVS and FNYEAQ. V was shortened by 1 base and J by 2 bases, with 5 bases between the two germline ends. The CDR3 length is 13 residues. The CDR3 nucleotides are TGTGCCAGCAGCTTAGAAGTTCAAGAGACCCAGTACTTC. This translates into CASSLEVQETQYF.

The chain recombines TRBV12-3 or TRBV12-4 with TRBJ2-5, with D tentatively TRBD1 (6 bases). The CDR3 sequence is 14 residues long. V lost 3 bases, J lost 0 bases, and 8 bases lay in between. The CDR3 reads CASSLRGYQETQYF. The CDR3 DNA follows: TGTGCCAGCAGTTTGAGGGGGTACCAAGAGACCCAGTACTTC.

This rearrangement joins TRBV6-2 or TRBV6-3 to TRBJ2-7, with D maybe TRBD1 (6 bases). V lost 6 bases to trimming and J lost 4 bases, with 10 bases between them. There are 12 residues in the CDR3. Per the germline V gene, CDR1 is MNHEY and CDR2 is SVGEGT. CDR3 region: CASREQGYEQYF. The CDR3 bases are TGTGCCAGCAGGGAACAGGGATACGAGCAGTACTTC.

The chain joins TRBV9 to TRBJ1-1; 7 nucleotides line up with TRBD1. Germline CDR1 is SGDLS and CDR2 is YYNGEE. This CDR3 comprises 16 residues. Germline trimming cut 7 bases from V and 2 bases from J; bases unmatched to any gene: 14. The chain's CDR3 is CASSARPTGINTEAFF. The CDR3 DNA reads TGTGCCAGCTCTGCGCGACCGACAGGGATCAACACTGAAGCTTTCTTT.

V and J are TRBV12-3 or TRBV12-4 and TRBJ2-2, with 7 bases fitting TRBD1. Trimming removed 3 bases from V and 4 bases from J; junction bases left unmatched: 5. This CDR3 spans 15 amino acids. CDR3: CASSFRGRATGELFF. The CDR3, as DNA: TGTGCCAGCAGTTTTAGGGGGCGGGCCACCGGGGAGCTGTTTTTT.